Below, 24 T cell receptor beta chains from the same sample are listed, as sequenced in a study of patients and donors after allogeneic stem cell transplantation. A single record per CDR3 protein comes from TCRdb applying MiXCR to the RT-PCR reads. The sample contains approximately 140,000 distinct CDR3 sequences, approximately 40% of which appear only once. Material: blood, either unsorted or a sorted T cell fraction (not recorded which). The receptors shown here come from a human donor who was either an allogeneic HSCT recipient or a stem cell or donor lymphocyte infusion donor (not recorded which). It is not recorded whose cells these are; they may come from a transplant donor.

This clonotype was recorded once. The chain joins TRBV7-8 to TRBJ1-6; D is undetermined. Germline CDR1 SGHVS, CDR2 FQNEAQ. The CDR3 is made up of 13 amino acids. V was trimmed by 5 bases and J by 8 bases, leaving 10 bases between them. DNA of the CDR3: TGTGCCAGCAGCCCGGACGGAGATTCACCCCTCCACTTT. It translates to CASSPDGDSPLHF.

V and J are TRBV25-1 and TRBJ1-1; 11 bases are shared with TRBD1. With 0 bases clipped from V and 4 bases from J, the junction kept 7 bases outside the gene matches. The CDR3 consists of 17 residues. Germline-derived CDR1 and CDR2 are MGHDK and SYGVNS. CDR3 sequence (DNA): TGTGCCAGCAGTGAATATCTTTCGGGACAGGGGGGCACTGAAGCTTTCTTT. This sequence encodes CASSEYLSGQGGTEAFF.

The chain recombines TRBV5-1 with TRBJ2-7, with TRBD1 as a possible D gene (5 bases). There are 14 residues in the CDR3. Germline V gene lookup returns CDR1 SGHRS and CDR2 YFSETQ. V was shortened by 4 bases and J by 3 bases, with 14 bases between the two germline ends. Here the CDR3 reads CASSPGGRVYEQYF. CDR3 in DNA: TGCGCCAGCAGCCCGGGCGGCAGGGTCTACGAGCAGTACTTC.

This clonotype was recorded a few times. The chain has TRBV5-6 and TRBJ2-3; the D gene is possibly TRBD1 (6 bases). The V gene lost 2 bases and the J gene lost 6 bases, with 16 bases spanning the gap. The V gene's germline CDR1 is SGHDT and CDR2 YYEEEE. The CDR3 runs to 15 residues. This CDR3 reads CASSFGRGEGDTQYF. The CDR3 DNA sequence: TGTGCCAGCAGCTTCGGCAGGGGAGAAGGGGATACGCAGTATTTT.

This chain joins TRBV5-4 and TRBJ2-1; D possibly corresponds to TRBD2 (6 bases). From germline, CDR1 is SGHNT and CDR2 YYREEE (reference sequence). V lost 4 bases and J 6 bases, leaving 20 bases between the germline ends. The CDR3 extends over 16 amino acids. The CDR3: CASSRGSGVGGNEQFF. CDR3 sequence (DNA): TGTGCCAGCAGCCGGGGTTCGGGGGTGGGAGGCAATGAGCAGTTCTTC.

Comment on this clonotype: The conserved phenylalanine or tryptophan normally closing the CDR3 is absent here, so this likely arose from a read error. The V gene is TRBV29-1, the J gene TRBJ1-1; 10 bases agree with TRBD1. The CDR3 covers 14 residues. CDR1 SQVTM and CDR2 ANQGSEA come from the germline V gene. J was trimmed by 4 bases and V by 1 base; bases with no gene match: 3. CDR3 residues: CSVEGQGARTEAFL. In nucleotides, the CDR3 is TGCAGCGTTGAAGGACAGGGGGCGCGCACTGAAGCTTTCTTG.

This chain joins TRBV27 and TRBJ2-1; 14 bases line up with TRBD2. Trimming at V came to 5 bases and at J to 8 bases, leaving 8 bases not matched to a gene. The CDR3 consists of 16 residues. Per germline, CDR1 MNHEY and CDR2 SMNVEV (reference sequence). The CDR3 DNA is TGTGCCAGCAGTCACGGGACTAGCGGGAGTGTGGATGAGCAGTTCTTC. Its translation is CASSHGTSGSVDEQFF.

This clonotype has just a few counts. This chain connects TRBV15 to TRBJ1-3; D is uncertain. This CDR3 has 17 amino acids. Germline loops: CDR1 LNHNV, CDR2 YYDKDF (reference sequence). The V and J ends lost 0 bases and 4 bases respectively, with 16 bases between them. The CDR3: CATSREPGQRAGNTIYF. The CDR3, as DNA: TGTGCCACCAGCAGAGAACCTGGTCAGAGGGCAGGAAACACCATATATTTT.

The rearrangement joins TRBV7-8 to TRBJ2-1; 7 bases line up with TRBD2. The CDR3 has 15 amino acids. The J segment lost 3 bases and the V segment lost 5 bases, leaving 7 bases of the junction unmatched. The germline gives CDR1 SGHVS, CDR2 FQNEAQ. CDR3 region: CASSPQTGGYNEQFF. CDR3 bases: TGTGCCAGCAGCCCGCAAACGGGGGGCTACAATGAGCAGTTCTTC.

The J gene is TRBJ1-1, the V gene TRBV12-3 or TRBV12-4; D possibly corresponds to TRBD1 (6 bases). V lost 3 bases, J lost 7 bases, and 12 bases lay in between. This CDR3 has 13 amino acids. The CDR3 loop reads CASSFRDTSEAFF. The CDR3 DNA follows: TGTGCCAGCAGTTTTAGGGACACAAGTGAAGCTTTCTTT.

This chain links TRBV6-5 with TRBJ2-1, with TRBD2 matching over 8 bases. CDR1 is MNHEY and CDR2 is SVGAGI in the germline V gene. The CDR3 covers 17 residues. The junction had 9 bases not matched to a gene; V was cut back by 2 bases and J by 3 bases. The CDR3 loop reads CASSYTLPSGLYNEQFF. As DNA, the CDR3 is TGTGCCAGCAGTTACACTCTTCCTAGCGGGCTCTACAATGAGCAGTTCTTC.

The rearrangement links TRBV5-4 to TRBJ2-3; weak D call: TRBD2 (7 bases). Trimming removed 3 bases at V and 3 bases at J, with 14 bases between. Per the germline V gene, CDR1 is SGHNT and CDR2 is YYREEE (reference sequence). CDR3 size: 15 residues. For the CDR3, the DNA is TGTGCCAGCAGCTCGGCGGGGGCTTTGACAGATACGCAGTATTTT. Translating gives CASSSAGALTDTQYF.

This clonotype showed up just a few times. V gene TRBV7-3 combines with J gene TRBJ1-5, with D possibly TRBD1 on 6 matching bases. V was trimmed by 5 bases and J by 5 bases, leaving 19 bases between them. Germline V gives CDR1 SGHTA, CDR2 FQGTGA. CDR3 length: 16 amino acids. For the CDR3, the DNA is TGTGCCAGCAGCGCCCGGGACACTCACTTGGATCAGCCCCAGCATTTT. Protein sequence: CASSARDTHLDQPQHF.

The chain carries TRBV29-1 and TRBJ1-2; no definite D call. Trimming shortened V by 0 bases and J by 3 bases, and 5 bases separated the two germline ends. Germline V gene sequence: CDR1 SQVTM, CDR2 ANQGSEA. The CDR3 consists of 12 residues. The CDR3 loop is CSVEDTYYGYTF. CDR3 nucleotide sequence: TGCAGCGTTGAAGACACTTACTATGGCTACACCTTC.

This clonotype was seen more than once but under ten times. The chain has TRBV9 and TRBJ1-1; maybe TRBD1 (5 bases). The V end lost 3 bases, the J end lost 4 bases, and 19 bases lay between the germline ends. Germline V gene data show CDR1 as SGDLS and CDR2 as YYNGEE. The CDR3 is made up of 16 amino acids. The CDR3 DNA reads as TGTGCCAGCAGCGCTGGGGGTGGGGCCGGGGGCACTGAAGCTTTCTTT. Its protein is CASSAGGGAGGTEAFF. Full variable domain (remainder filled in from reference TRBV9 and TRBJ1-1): DSGVTQTPKHLITATGQRVTLRCSPRSGDLSVYWYQQSLDQGLQFLIQYYNGEERAKGNILERFSAQQFPDLHSELNLSSLELGDSALYFCASSAGGGAGGTEAFFGQGTRLTVV.

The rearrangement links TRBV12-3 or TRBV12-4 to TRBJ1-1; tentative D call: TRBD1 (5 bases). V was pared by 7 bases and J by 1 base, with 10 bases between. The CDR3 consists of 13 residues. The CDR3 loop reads CASTWGGNTEAFF. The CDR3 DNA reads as TGTGCCAGCACCTGGGGCGGGAACACTGAAGCTTTCTTT.

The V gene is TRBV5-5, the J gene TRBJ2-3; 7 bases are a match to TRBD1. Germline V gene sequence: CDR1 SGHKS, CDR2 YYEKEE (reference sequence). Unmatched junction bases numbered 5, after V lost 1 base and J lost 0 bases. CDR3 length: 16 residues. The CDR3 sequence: CASSLKTGSSTDTQYF. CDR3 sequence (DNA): TGTGCCAGCAGCTTGAAGACAGGGTCGAGCACAGATACGCAGTATTTT.

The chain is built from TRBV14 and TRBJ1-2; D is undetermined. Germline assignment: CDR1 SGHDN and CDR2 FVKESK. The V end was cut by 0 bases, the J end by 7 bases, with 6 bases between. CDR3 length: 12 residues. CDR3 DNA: TGTGCCAGCAGCCAAGATGGTGGTGGCTACACCTTC. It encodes CASSQDGGGYTF.

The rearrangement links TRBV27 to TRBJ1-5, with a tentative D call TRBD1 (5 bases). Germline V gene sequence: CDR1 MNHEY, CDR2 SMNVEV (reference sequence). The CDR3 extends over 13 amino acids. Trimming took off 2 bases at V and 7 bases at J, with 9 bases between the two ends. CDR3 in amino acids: CASSLPGKQPQHF. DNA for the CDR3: TGTGCCAGCAGTTTACCAGGGAAGCAGCCCCAGCATTTT.

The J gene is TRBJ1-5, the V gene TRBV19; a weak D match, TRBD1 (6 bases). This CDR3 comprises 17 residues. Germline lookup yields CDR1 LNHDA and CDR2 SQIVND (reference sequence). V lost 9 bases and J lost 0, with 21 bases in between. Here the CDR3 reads CASRGGQGHYSNQPQHF. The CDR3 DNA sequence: TGTGCCAGCAGGGGTGGTCAAGGACATTATAGCAATCAGCCCCAGCATTTT.

CDR3 nucleotides: TGCAGTGCTAGAGTCGGGACTGCAGCTTTTAGCAATCAGCCCCAGCATTTT. The encoded protein is CSARVGTAAFSNQPQHF. V gene TRBV20-1 combines with J gene TRBJ1-5; D is perhaps TRBD1 (5 bases). V dropped 1 base and J dropped 0 bases, with 16 bases sitting between them. The length of the CDR3 is 17 residues. From germline, CDR1 is DFQATT and CDR2 SNEGSKA (reference sequence).

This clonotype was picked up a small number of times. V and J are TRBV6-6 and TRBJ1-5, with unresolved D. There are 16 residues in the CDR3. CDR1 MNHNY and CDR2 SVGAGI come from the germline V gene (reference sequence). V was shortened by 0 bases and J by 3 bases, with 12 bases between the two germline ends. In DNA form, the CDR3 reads TGTGCCAGCAGTTACTCGAAAGGAAGTGACAATCAGCCCCAGCATTTT. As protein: CASSYSKGSDNQPQHF.

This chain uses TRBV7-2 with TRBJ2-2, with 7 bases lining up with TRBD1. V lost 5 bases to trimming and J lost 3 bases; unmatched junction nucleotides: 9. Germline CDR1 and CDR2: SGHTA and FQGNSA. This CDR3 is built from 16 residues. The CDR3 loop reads CASSVDTGDYTGELFF. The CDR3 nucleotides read TGTGCCAGCAGCGTTGACACAGGGGATTACACCGGGGAGCTGTTTTTT.

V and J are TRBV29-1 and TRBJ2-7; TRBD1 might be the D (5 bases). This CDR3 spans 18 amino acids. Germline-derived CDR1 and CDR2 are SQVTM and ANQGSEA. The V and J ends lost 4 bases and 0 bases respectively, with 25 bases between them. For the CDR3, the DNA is TGCAGCGTTGCTGCACGGCAGGGTAAAAATTTCGGCTCCTACGAGCAGTACTTC. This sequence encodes CSVAARQGKNFGSYEQYF.